This T cell receptor beta chain was recovered during a study of blood T cells in healthy people across ages. Using a J-beta primer mix together with a sample-barcoded 5' primer, a second PCR was run for roughly 6 to 11 cycles. TCRdb independently ran MiXCR on the 5' RACE reads; one entry per CDR3 protein. The sample shows some 1.4 million distinct CDR3 sequences, approximately 40% of them seen only once. V was clipped by 4 bases and J by 13 bases, with 17 bases between them. CDR3 length: 13 amino acids. Germline CDR1 is SNHLY and CDR2 is FYNNEI. The sample comprised blood. This chain links TRBV2 with TRBJ2-1, with D tentatively TRBD1 (7 bases). The sequence came from a woman aged 18-29 years in good health. The CDR3 nucleotides read TGTGCCAGCAGTGGCAATGCAGGGGGGATCCAGTTCTTC. Protein product: CASSGNAGGIQFF.